This T cell receptor beta chain was identified during a study of T cell repertoires in cytomegalovirus infection. As for the study in general: The study used recently identified HLA-C-restricted and well-studied HLA-B-restricted CMV epitopes.

As to this clonotype: The antigen remains undetermined.

Study-wide points: Summed frequency of public TCR beta families distinguished CMV carriers with the relevant HLA. Ex vivo responses were dominated by HLA-C-restricted CMV-specific TCR beta clonotypes.

Via MiXCR, TCRdb re-called the reads, giving one row per CDR3 protein. This table has approximately 730,000 distinct CDR3 sequences, 25% to 30% appearing once. Losses at the gene ends were 8 bases for V and 3 bases for J; bases not matched to a gene: 9. The CDR3 contains 16 residues. This sequence joins TRBV12-3 or TRBV12-4 and TRBJ2-2, with 10 bases fitting TRBD1. The material was cultured CD8+ T cells from PBMCs, obtained from culture after CMV antigen stimulation. This TCR was sampled from a human donor in good health (CMV status not recorded). Some clones in this sample may be carry-over from other donors' samples. This CDR3 is CASVSWTGGDTGELFF. In DNA, the CDR3 is TGTGCCAGCGTATCTTGGACAGGGGGGGACACCGGGGAGCTGTTTTTT.